A selection of T cell receptor beta chains follows, all from one sample in a study of shared clonotypes between healthy human individuals. The method was immunoSEQ multiplex PCR; TCRdb's version includes in-frame clones alone and lacks a portion of them. The sample has approximately 590,000 clones; roughly 95% are singletons. Material for sequencing was naive CD8+ T cells sorted from blood. All receptors derive from a woman aged 25 to 45 in good health. CDR3s include the opening cysteine and the closing phenylalanine or tryptophan.

j_gene: TRBJ2-6
v_gene: TRBV19
CDR3aa: CASTIGTTFSGANVLTF

j_gene: TRBJ2-7
v_gene: TRBV7-9
CDR3aa: CASSGADVGQLDYEQYF

j_gene: TRBJ2-3
v_gene: TRBV29-1
CDR3aa: CSSLDTWGNTQYF

j_gene: TRBJ2-2
v_gene: TRBV29-1
CDR3aa: CSVYRGMGTGELFF

j_gene: TRBJ1-5
v_gene: TRBV27
CDR3aa: CASSPRGGLNNQPQHF

j_gene: TRBJ1-1
v_gene: TRBV4-1
CDR3aa: CASSQGLGMNTEAFF

j_gene: TRBJ2-1
v_gene: TRBV19
CDR3aa: CASNLQGFSYNEQFF

j_gene: TRBJ2-7
v_gene: TRBV5-1
CDR3aa: CASSLVGSAAYEQYF

j_gene: TRBJ2-7
v_gene: TRBV2
CDR3aa: CASRTDYQQYF

j_gene: TRBJ2-7
v_gene: TRBV13
CDR3aa: CASSGQGLQQYF

j_gene: TRBJ2-5
v_gene: TRBV15
CDR3aa: CATSRVLGGRETQYF

j_gene: TRBJ2-2
v_gene: TRBV5-1
CDR3aa: CASSLTISNTGELFF

j_gene: TRBJ1-1
v_gene: TRBV19
CDR3aa: CASSFMTGAGEAFF

j_gene: TRBJ2-1
v_gene: TRBV7-9
CDR3aa: CASSFFSDNEQFF

j_gene: TRBJ2-7
v_gene: TRBV5-6
CDR3aa: CASIDRDRGGEQYF

j_gene: TRBJ2-5
v_gene: TRBV28
CDR3aa: CASREGETQYF

j_gene: TRBJ2-7
v_gene: TRBV4-1
CDR3aa: CASSPNLGPSYEQYF

j_gene: TRBJ2-7
v_gene: TRBV7-9
CDR3aa: CASSLGLGSHYEQYF

j_gene: TRBJ2-7
v_gene: TRBV5-1
CDR3aa: CASSSPGLYEQYF

j_gene: TRBJ1-1
v_gene: TRBV6-5
CDR3aa: CASSRRPLRGTEAFF

j_gene: TRBJ1-2
v_gene: TRBV5-4
CDR3aa: CASSLGGNYGYTF

j_gene: TRBJ1-5
v_gene: TRBV10-2
CDR3aa: CASSESNQPQHF

j_gene: TRBJ2-7
v_gene: TRBV12-5
CDR3aa: CASGSGDLGGDVYEQYF

j_gene: TRBJ2-1
v_gene: TRBV29-1
CDR3aa: CSVDLAANEQFF